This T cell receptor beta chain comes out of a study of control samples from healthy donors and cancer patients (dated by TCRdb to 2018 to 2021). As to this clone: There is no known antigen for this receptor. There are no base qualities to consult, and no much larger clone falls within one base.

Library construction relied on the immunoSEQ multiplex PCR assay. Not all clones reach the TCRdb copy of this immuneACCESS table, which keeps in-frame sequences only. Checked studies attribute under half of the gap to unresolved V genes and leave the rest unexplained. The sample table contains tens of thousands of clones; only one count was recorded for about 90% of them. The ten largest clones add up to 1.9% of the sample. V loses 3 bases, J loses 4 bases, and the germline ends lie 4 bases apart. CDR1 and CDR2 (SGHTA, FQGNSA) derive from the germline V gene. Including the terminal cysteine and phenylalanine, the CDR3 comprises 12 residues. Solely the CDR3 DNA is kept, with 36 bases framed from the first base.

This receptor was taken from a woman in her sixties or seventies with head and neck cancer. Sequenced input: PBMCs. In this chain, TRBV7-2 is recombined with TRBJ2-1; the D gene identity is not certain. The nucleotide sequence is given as TGTGCCAGCAGCTTCCGGTACAATGAGCAGTTCTTC. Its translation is CASSFRYNEQFF.